The 23 T cell receptor beta chains below come from one sample, sequenced in a study of blood T cells in healthy people across ages. Then a second PCR, running about 7 to 11 cycles, was carried out with a sample-barcoded 5' primer and a J-beta primer mix. TCRdb used MiXCR to reprocess the 5' RACE reads, holding one entry per CDR3 protein. The table shows some 750,000 distinct CDR3 sequences, with 22% occurring only once. The sequenced sample consisted of blood. These receptors all come from a man between 65 and 85 years old in good health.

The chain combines TRBV12-5 with TRBJ2-3; D not resolved. Germline V CDR1 and CDR2: LGHNT, FRNRAP. The CDR3 runs 13 residues. The germline V and J ends were trimmed by 5 bases and 0 bases, with 6 bases remaining between them. The CDR3 spells CASGLGSTDTQYF. In DNA form, the CDR3 reads TGTGCTAGTGGTCTGGGGAGCACAGATACGCAGTATTTT. Together with reference TRBV12-5 and TRBJ2-3, the CDR3 gives the full variable domain: DARVTQTPRHKVTEMGQEVTMRCQPILGHNTVFWYRQTMMQGLELLAYFRNRAPLDDSGMPKDRFSAEMPDATLATLKIQPSEPRDSAVYFCASGLGSTDTQYFGPGTRLTVL.

In this sample, this clonotype turned up a few times. One end of the junction does not line up with germline, which may come from a read error. The V gene is TRBV5-1, the J gene TRBJ2-2; perhaps TRBD2 as D (6 bases). Looked up from germline, CDR1 is SGHRS and CDR2 is YFSETQ. The CDR3 has 14 amino acids. The CDR3 sequence: CASKSGGRTGEPFF. The CDR3 DNA follows: TGCGCCAGCAAGTCCGGGGGTCGGACCGGGGAGCCGTTTTTT.

The rearrangement joins TRBV5-1 to TRBJ2-2; unclear D gene. V lost 3 bases to trimming and J lost 5 bases, with 14 bases between them. The CDR3 length is 15 residues. Per the germline V gene, CDR1 is SGHRS and CDR2 is YFSETQ. The CDR3 spells CASSWPLMGTGELFF. The CDR3 DNA follows: TGCGCCAGCAGCTGGCCCCTCATGGGGACCGGGGAGCTGTTTTTT.

A few counts support this clonotype. The CDR3 DNA sequence: TGCAGTGCTAGAGAGGGGGGGCTGGGCGTCTATGGCTACACCTTC. Encoded protein: CSAREGGLGVYGYTF. The chain combines TRBV20-1 with TRBJ1-2; D might be TRBD1 (6 bases). In germline, CDR1 is DFQATT, CDR2 SNEGSKA (reference sequence). Trimming left V 0 bases short and J 4 bases short, with 15 bases between. The CDR3 contains 15 residues.

The chain is built from TRBV18 and TRBJ2-1; 13 bases align to TRBD2. Germline V gives CDR1 KGHSH, CDR2 LQKENI. V lost 5 bases, J lost 7 bases, and 8 bases stayed unmatched. CDR3 size: 16 residues. CDR3 amino acids: CASSSWTSGRGNEQFF. Written as DNA, the CDR3 is TGTGCCAGCTCATCCTGGACTAGCGGGAGAGGAAATGAGCAGTTCTTC.

This clonotype has a count of ten or more. The chain recombines TRBV7-9 with TRBJ2-7; D is unresolved. Germline CDR1 SEHNR, CDR2 FQNEAQ (reference sequence). This CDR3 comprises 12 residues. The V gene lost 7 bases and the J gene lost 3 bases, with 10 bases spanning the gap. CDR3 sequence: CASNVLRYEQYF. CDR3 in DNA: TGTGCCAGCAACGTCCTACGCTACGAGCAGTACTTC.

This clonotype turned up a few times. The chain combines TRBV12-3 or TRBV12-4 with TRBJ1-5, with no clear D. The CDR3 contains 13 residues. The V end was cut by 7 bases, the J end by 7 bases, with 14 bases between. The CDR3 bases are TGTGCCAGCACCGCGACCTCTATACAGCCCCAGCATTTT. It specifies CASTATSIQPQHF.

The V gene is TRBV28, the J gene TRBJ2-1; 13 bases align to TRBD2. This CDR3 is 16 amino acids long. Looked up from germline, CDR1 is MDHEN and CDR2 is SYDVKM. V shed 4 bases, J shed 8 bases, and the junction held 8 bases outside the gene matches. The CDR3 nucleotides are TGTGCCAGCAGTTCCAGTACTAGCGGGAGGGTCGATGAGCAGTTCTTC. It encodes CASSSSTSGRVDEQFF.

A note on this clonotype: The junction shows a germline mismatch at one end, possibly a read error. V usage is TRBV4-1 and J usage is TRBJ2-1; 8 positions match TRBD1. CDR1 is MGHRA and CDR2 is YSYEKL in the germline V gene. This CDR3 has 15 amino acids. The CDR3 sequence: CAGSQEGQAYNEQFF. As DNA, the CDR3 is TGCGCCGGCAGCCAAGAGGGACAGGCATACAATGAGCAGTTCTTC.

This clonotype was seen a handful of times. The chain recombines TRBV7-2 with TRBJ2-5; D is perhaps TRBD2 (6 bases). V lost 5 bases to trimming and J lost 2 bases, with 15 bases between them. Germline CDR1 is SGHTA and CDR2 is FQGNSA. The CDR3 totals 15 residues. The CDR3 is CASSGGVTRQETQYF. The CDR3 DNA reads as TGTGCCAGCAGCGGCGGGGTAACCCGACAAGAGACCCAGTACTTC.

The rearrangement uses TRBV6-2 or TRBV6-3 and TRBJ2-5; D not certain. With the DNA end fitting TRBJ2-1 better, the J assignment may be wrong. There are 13 residues in the CDR3. Per germline, CDR1 MNHEY and CDR2 SVGEGT. The CDR3: CASSYSYIDEQFF. The CDR3 region has the DNA TGTGCCAGCAGTTACAGCTACATTGATGAGCAGTTCTTC.

The chain couples TRBV13 to TRBJ2-6, with TRBD2 as a possible D gene (6 bases). With 5 bases removed from V and 3 bases from J, the gap between germline ends came to 11 bases. Germline lookup yields CDR1 PRHDT and CDR2 FYEKMQ (reference sequence). The length of the CDR3 is 15 residues. For the CDR3, the DNA is TGTGCCAGCAGCCTCCGACTAGGTGGGGCCAACGTCCTGACTTTC. It codes for CASSLRLGGANVLTF.

This chain connects TRBV7-2 to TRBJ1-2; possibly TRBD1 for D (6 bases). CDR1 is SGHTA and CDR2 is FQGNSA in the germline V gene. V was trimmed by 7 bases and J by 1 base, leaving 7 bases between them. This CDR3 comprises 12 residues. Written as DNA, the CDR3 is TGTGCCAGCAAGGACAGTAACTATGGCTACACCTTC. Translation gives CASKDSNYGYTF.

The chain couples TRBV3-1 to TRBJ2-5, with D possibly matching TRBD2 (5 bases). The V and J ends lost 7 bases and 5 bases respectively, with 23 bases between them. CDR3 size: 16 residues. Germline values: CDR1 LGHDT, CDR2 YNNKEL (reference sequence). The CDR3 sequence: CASTLTAGSISETQYF. CDR3 sequence (DNA): TGTGCCAGCACCTTAACGGCGGGTTCGATCTCGGAGACCCAGTACTTC.

This clonotype showed up just a few times. The V call is TRBV19, the J call TRBJ2-5, with D possibly matching TRBD1 (6 bases). The CDR3 has 16 amino acids. Germline V lookup: CDR1 LNHDA, CDR2 SQIVND (reference sequence). Trimming stripped 7 bases from V and 1 base from J, with 19 bases between. The DNA of the CDR3 is TGTGCCAGTACCCCTGGGGGTAGGACAGCCCAAGAGACCCAGTACTTC. Its translation is CASTPGGRTAQETQYF.

The CDR3 region is CASSYGQVGWETQYF. CDR3 nucleotides: TGTGCCAGCAGTTACGGTCAGGTTGGGTGGGAGACCCAGTACTTC. The V call is TRBV6-2 or TRBV6-3, the J call TRBJ2-1; no reliable D call. The DNA end lines up better with TRBJ2-5; the J call may be wrong. Germline V gene data show CDR1 as MNHEY and CDR2 as SVGEGT. This CDR3 region has 15 residues.

This clonotype showed up just a few times. CDR3 amino acids: CAWSEGLAGAHEQYV. CDR3 sequence (DNA): TGTGCCTGGAGTGAAGGACTAGCGGGAGCCCACGAGCAGTACGTC. The chain joins TRBV30 to TRBJ2-7; 13 bases agree with TRBD2. Per germline, CDR1 GTSNPN and CDR2 SVGIG (reference sequence). This CDR3 comprises 15 residues. V shed 1 base and J 5 bases; nucleotides not matched to a gene: 5.

A few counts support this clonotype. The gene calls are TRBV6-5 and TRBJ2-7, with 10 positions matching TRBD2. V lost 2 bases, J lost 3 bases, and 1 base stayed unmatched. CDR1 is MNHEY and CDR2 is SVGAGI in the germline V gene. CDR3 length: 14 amino acids. The CDR3 loop reads CASSYGTSDYEQYF. The CDR3 nucleotides read TGTGCCAGCAGTTACGGGACTAGCGACTACGAGCAGTACTTC.

This chain links TRBV27 with TRBJ1-2; D is uncertain. Trimming stripped 3 bases from V and 4 bases from J, with 12 bases between. The CDR3 has 14 amino acids. CDR1 and CDR2 from the germline V gene are MNHEY and SMNVEV (reference sequence). The CDR3 DNA follows: TGTGCCAGCAGTTTGTCGTGGCAGACCTATGGCTACACCTTC. Translation gives CASSLSWQTYGYTF.

This clonotype was seen many times. The chain employs TRBV12-3 or TRBV12-4 and TRBJ1-5; the D gene is possibly TRBD1 (6 bases). The CDR3 loop spans 14 amino acids. V was clipped by 3 bases and J by 1 base, with 7 bases between them. This chain's CDR3 is CASSFQGSNQPQHF. The CDR3 nucleotides read TGTGCCAGCAGTTTCCAGGGGAGCAATCAGCCCCAGCATTTT.

This clonotype has more than one count but fewer than ten. The rearrangement joins TRBV27 to TRBJ1-1, with 7 bases identical to TRBD1. The CDR3 consists of 16 residues. The V gene's germline CDR1 is MNHEY and CDR2 SMNVEV (reference sequence). J gave up 1 base and V 5 bases, and 10 bases lay outside the gene matches. CDR3: CASSLLGTVSNTEAFF. The CDR3 DNA reads as TGTGCCAGCAGTCTCCTCGGGACAGTTTCGAACACTGAAGCTTTCTTT.

V and J are TRBV5-1 and TRBJ1-1, with D uncertain. Between the trimmed V and J ends, which lost 4 bases and 5 bases, there was a span of 12 bases. Germline CDR1 reads SGHRS; CDR2 reads YFSETQ. The CDR3 loop spans 13 amino acids. This chain's CDR3 is CASSEGRVTEAFF. In DNA, the CDR3 is TGCGCCAGCAGCGAAGGAAGGGTTACTGAAGCTTTCTTT. Full variable domain (outside the CDR3, taken from reference TRBV5-1 and TRBJ1-1): KAGVTQTPRYLIKTRGQQVTLSCSPISGHRSVSWYQQTPGQGLQFLFEYFSETQRNKGNFPGRFSGRQFSNSRSEMNVSTLELGDSALYLCASSEGRVTEAFFGQGTRLTVV.

This clonotype was seen a few times. The rearrangement links TRBV11-2 to TRBJ2-3, with TRBD1 identical over 10 bases. The junction had 4 bases not matched to a gene; V was cut back by 0 bases and J by 4 bases. CDR1 is SGHAT, CDR2 FQNNGV, per germline. The CDR3 has 16 amino acids. This CDR3 is CASSLELTGGSDTQYF. The CDR3 coding sequence is TGTGCCAGCAGCTTAGAATTGACAGGGGGCTCAGATACGCAGTATTTT.